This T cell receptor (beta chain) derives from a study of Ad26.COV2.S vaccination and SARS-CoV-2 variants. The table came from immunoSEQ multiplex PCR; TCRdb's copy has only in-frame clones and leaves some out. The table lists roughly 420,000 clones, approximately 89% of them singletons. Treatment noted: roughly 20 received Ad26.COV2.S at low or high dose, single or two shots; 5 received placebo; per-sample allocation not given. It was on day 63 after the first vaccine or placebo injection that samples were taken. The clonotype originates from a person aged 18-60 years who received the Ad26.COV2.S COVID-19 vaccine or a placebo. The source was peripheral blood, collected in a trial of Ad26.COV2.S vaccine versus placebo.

CDR3 in amino acids: CASRRASQSYEQYF. For the CDR3, the DNA is TGTGCCAGCAGACGGGCTTCTCAATCCTACGAGCAGTACTTC. The genes are TRBV27 and TRBJ2-7; D unclear. The V end was cut by 6 bases, the J end by 1 base, with 13 bases between. The CDR3 covers 14 residues. Germline V lookup: CDR1 MNHEY, CDR2 SMNVEV (reference sequence).